This is a list of T cell receptor beta chains from one sample in a study of T cell changes during pregnancy in multiple sclerosis. The protocol was immunoSEQ multiplex PCR, while the TCRdb copy is restricted to in-frame clones and leaves out a portion. Among 25,000 to 35,000 clones listed, about 87% were seen once. Material: CD8+ T cells from peripheral blood mononuclear cells, obtained in the first trimester of pregnancy. The receptors here all came from a female donor with multiple sclerosis, enrolled in a pregnancy study. Both conserved end residues are part of each CDR3. A D gene is named only where the DNA matches it firmly. Size is omitted from some rows. Given values are once, few, many or a class for expanded clones.

clone_size	d_call	v_call	j_call	cdr3_nt	cdr3_aa
medium-sized	TRBD1	TRBV10-3	TRBJ2-3	TGTGCCACCGTGGGGACAGGGAGCACAGATACGCAGTATTTT	CATVGTGSTDTQYF
.	.	TRBV7-9	TRBJ2-7	TGTGCCAGCAGCGAGGACACACTACCCTACGAGCAGTACTTC	CASSEDTLPYEQYF
.	.	TRBV5-1	TRBJ2-5	TGCGCCAGCAGCTTGGACAGGTTCTTAGAGACCCAGTACTTC	CASSLDRFLETQYF
.	TRBD2	TRBV5-4	TRBJ2-5	TGTGCCAGCAGCTTAGGGACTAGCTCTGGAGAGACCCAGTACTTC	CASSLGTSSGETQYF
.	TRBD1	TRBV27	TRBJ1-1	TGTGCCAGCAGTTTATTCCGCGGACAGGTTGAAGCTTTCTTT	CASSLFRGQVEAFF
.	.	TRBV6-1	TRBJ2-7	TGTGCCAGCAGCTCTCTCTCCCTAAACTACGAGCAGTACTTC	CASSSLSLNYEQYF
.	TRBD2	TRBV7-3	TRBJ2-3	TGTGCCAGCAGCTCAATAGCGGGGGGGACCACAGATACGCAGTATTTT	CASSSIAGGTTDTQYF
.	TRBD1	TRBV28	TRBJ1-2	TGTGCCAGCAACGAACAGGGGGTCGACTATGGCTACACCTTC	CASNEQGVDYGYTF
.	.	TRBV28	TRBJ2-7	TGTGCCAGCAGTTTCAGGCTAACCTCCTACGAGCAGTACTTC	CASSFRLTSYEQYF
.	TRBD1	TRBV6-4	TRBJ2-3	TGTGCCAGCAGTAAAGACAGGGGGAGCACAGATACGCAGTATTTT	CASSKDRGSTDTQYF
.	.	TRBV15	TRBJ1-5	TGTGCCACCAGCAGAGATCTTCGGGGGGCGAATCAGCCCCAGCATTTT	CATSRDLRGANQPQHF
once	.	TRBV5-8	TRBJ2-3	TGTGCCAGCAGCTTGGGACGGGAGACAGATACGCAGTATTTT	CASSLGRETDTQYF
.	.	TRBV7-7	TRBJ1-4	TGTGCCAGCAGCTTAGGAGGGCCAGGTGAAAAACTGTTTTTT	CASSLGGPGEKLFF
.	.	TRBV11-2	TRBJ1-1	TGTGCCAGCAGCAACACAGGGAAGGGGAACACTGAAGCTTTCTTT	CASSNTGKGNTEAFF
.	.	TRBV7-9	TRBJ2-5	TGTGCCAGCAGCCCGCCGAGCTCGCAAGAGACCCAGTACTTC	CASSPPSSQETQYF
.	TRBD1	TRBV2	TRBJ1-1	TGTGCCAGGGGGACAGGGGAGGGGGACACTGAAGCTTTCTTT	CARGTGEGDTEAFF
.	TRBD1	TRBV28	TRBJ1-5	TGTGCCAGCAGCCGGGACAGGGAAATTCAGCCCCAGCATTTT	CASSRDREIQPQHF
.	TRBD1	TRBV5-6	TRBJ2-1	TGTGCCAGCAGCTTAGGGACAGATGACAATGAGCAGTTCTTC	CASSLGTDDNEQFF
.	TRBD1	TRBV7-9	TRBJ1-5	TGTGCCAGCAGCTCCGGGACAGCAGATAGCAATCAGCCCCAGCATTTT	CASSSGTADSNQPQHF
.	.	TRBV2	TRBJ2-4	TGTGCCAGCAGTGATGGTTTCACCTGGGGAGGCAAAAACATTCAGTACTTC	CASSDGFTWGGKNIQYF
.	TRBD2	TRBV5-1	TRBJ2-7	TGCGCCAGCAGCTTGGACTCGGGACTAGCCTACGAGCAGTACTTC	CASSLDSGLAYEQYF
.	TRBD2	TRBV29-1	TRBJ2-1	TGCAGCGCTGGGAGGGAAGGCAATGAGCAGTTCTTC	CSAGREGNEQFF
.	TRBD2	TRBV11-2	TRBJ2-1	TGTGCCAGCAGCTTCCAACTAGCGGGCTCCTACAATGAGCAGTTCTTC	CASSFQLAGSYNEQFF
.	.	TRBV5-6	TRBJ1-2	TGTGCCAGCAGCTTGGGGTTGGGGAGGTCCCTTGGGGGCTACACCTTC	CASSLGLGRSLGGYTF
once	TRBD2	TRBV11-3	TRBJ2-5	TGTGCCAGCAGCTTAGAGGGACTAGCGGGGTCGGAGACCCAGTACTTC	CASSLEGLAGSETQYF
.	TRBD2	TRBV9	TRBJ2-1	TGTGCCAGCAGCGTCGGAGCGGGGGGGAACAATGAGCAGTTCTTC	CASSVGAGGNNEQFF
.	.	TRBV19	TRBJ1-5	TGTGCCAGTAGTATGAGTCTAAATAGCAATCAGCCCCAGCATTTT	CASSMSLNSNQPQHF
.	TRBD2	TRBV15	TRBJ2-3	TGTGCCACCAGCATTGGGACTACGAATACGCAGTATTTT	CATSIGTTNTQYF
.	TRBD1	TRBV4-1	TRBJ2-3	TGCGCCAGCAGCCTGCCGGGACAGACTAGCACAGATACGCAGTATTTT	CASSLPGQTSTDTQYF
.	.	TRBV6-5	TRBJ1-1	TGTGCCAGCAGTTACTCGGCCAGGGTTGGCACTGAAGCTTTCTTT	CASSYSARVGTEAFF
.	.	TRBV9	TRBJ2-1	TGTGCCAGCAGCGTAGGCGAGTATAATGAGCAGTTCTTC	CASSVGEYNEQFF
.	TRBD1	TRBV11-2	TRBJ1-6	TGTGCCAGCAGCTCGAGGGACAGGGGTTTTTCACCCCTCCACTTT	CASSSRDRGFSPLHF
.	TRBD2	TRBV2	TRBJ2-1	TGTGCCAGCAGTGACCCCAGGACTAGCCAAGGAGACAATGAGCAGTTCTTC	CASSDPRTSQGDNEQFF
once	.	TRBV7-3	TRBJ2-3	TGTGCCAGCAGCTTGCTAGGGGGTACAGATACGCAGTATTTT	CASSLLGGTDTQYF
.	.	TRBV29-1	TRBJ2-1	TGCAGCGTTGATCAGCCCGAGAGGGATGAGCAGTTCTTC	CSVDQPERDEQFF
.	.	TRBV30	TRBJ1-1	TGTGCCTGGAGTGTACTGACACCGAACACTGAAGCTTTCTTT	CAWSVLTPNTEAFF
.	.	TRBV27	TRBJ2-7	TGTGCCAGCAGTTCTGGACAGTCCTACGAGCAGTACTTC	CASSSGQSYEQYF
.	TRBD2	TRBV30	TRBJ2-7	TGTGCCTGGGATTCAACTAGCGGGAGTTACGAGCAGTACTTC	CAWDSTSGSYEQYF
.	TRBD1	TRBV13	TRBJ2-7	TGTGCCAGCAGCCCCTCCGGACAGGGGTCCTACGAGCAGTACTTC	CASSPSGQGSYEQYF
.	TRBD1	TRBV27	TRBJ2-4	TGTGCCACCGCAGACAGGGGGGTGTATAACATTCAGTACTTC	CATADRGVYNIQYF
.	TRBD2	TRBV6-4	TRBJ2-1	TGTGCCAGCAGTGACTCTAGCGGGAGTTACAATGAGCAGTTCTTC	CASSDSSGSYNEQFF
.	.	TRBV4-3	TRBJ1-2	TGCGCCAGCAGCCAAGATACAGGGCTTTACTATGGCCACACCTTC	CASSQDTGLYYGHTF
.	.	TRBV28	TRBJ2-5	TGTGCCAGCAGTTTAGGAACAGGGTCGTCGGAGACCCAGTACTTC	CASSLGTGSSETQYF
few	.	TRBV30	TRBJ1-1	TGTGCCTGGCGGCGGGGGAACACTGAAGCTTTCTTT	CAWRRGNTEAFF
.	.	TRBV6-5	TRBJ2-1	TGTGCCAGCAGTTCCCGGGAAACGGTCAACAATGAGCAGTTCTTC	CASSSRETVNNEQFF
.	.	TRBV7-9	TRBJ1-3	TGTGCCAGCAGCCCTGAGGACACCATATATTTT	CASSPEDTIYF
.	.	TRBV28	TRBJ1-6	TGTGCCAGCAGTTTGTATCAGAACAATTCACCCCTCCACTTT	CASSLYQNNSPLHF
.	.	TRBV7-9	TRBJ2-4	TGTGCCAGCAGCTTTTATGGGGATCAACGGGGAAACATTCAGTACTTC	CASSFYGDQRGNIQYF
.	.	TRBV30	TRBJ1-2	TGTGCCTGGAGTCCCTCCGAGGGCTACTATGGCTACACCTTC	CAWSPSEGYYGYTF
.	.	TRBV7-9	TRBJ1-2	TGTGCCAGCAGCTTAGCAATGGACAGTATGTATGGCTACACCTTC	CASSLAMDSMYGYTF
.	TRBD1	TRBV4-2	TRBJ1-1	TGTGCCAGCAGCCCGATAGGGACAGGGCCCGAAGCTTTCTTT	CASSPIGTGPEAFF
.	TRBD1	TRBV5-7	TRBJ2-3	TGTGCCAGCAGCTTGCAAACTGGACAGGGGCCCTTCACAGATACGCAGTATTTT	CASSLQTGQGPFTDTQYF
.	TRBD1	TRBV14	TRBJ1-1	TGTGCCAGCAGCCTCCAGACAGGGATGAACACTGAAGCTTTCTTT	CASSLQTGMNTEAFF
.	TRBD1	TRBV11-1	TRBJ2-3	TGTGCCAGCAGCTCAGGACAGGGGGGTTTAGATACGCAGTATTTT	CASSSGQGGLDTQYF
.	TRBD1	TRBV4-3	TRBJ2-7	TGCGCCAGCAGCCAGCTCACAGGGGTTTACGAGCAGTACTTC	CASSQLTGVYEQYF
.	TRBD1	TRBV9	TRBJ1-2	TGTGCCAGCAGCGATCGGGACAGGGAGGAGGGCTACACCTTC	CASSDRDREEGYTF
.	.	TRBV15	TRBJ2-1	TGTGCCACCAGCAGAGATCCAGTCTGGGGCCTATCGCCCGGTGAGCAGTTCTTC	CATSRDPVWGLSPGEQFF
.	.	TRBV6-5	TRBJ2-3	TGTGCCAGCACCCTGAGGGGGGGTCGCACAGATACGCAGTATTTT	CASTLRGGRTDTQYF
.	TRBD2	TRBV6-4	TRBJ2-1	TGTGCCAGCAGTGACTCGGCTAGCGGAGACTACAATGAGCAGTTCTTC	CASSDSASGDYNEQFF